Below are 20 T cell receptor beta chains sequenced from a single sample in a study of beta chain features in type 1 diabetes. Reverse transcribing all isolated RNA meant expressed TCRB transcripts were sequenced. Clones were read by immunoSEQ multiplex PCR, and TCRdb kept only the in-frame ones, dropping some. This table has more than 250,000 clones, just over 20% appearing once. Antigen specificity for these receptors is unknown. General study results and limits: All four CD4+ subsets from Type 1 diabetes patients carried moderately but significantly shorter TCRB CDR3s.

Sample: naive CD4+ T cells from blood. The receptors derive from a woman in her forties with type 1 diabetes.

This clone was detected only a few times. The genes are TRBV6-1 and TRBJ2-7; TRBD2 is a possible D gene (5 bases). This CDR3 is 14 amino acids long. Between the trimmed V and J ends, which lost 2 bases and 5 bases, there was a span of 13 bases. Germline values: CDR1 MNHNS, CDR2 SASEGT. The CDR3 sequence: CASSELLATHEQYF. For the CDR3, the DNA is TGTGCCAGCAGTGAACTCCTAGCAACACACGAGCAGTACTTC.

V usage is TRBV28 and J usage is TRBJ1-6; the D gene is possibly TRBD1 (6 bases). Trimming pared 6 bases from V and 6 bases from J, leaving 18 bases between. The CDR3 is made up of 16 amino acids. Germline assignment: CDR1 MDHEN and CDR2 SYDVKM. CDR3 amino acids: CASSENPGHVNSPLHF. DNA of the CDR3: TGTGCCAGCAGCGAGAATCCGGGACACGTTAATTCACCCCTCCACTTT.

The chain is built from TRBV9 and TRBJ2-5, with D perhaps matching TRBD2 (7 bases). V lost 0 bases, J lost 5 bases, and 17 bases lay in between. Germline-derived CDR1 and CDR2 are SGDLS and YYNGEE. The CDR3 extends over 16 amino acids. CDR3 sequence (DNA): TGTGCCAGCAGCGTAGAGGGGGGGCAGGGGAGGGAGACCCAGTACTTC. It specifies CASSVEGGQGRETQYF.

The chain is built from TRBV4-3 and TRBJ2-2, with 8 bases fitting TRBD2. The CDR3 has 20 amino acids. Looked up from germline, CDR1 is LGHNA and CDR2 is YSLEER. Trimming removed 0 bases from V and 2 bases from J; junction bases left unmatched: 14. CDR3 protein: CASSQERIVSGGLNTGELFF. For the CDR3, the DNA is TGCGCCAGCAGCCAAGAAAGAATCGTCAGCGGGGGCTTAAACACCGGGGAGCTGTTTTTT.

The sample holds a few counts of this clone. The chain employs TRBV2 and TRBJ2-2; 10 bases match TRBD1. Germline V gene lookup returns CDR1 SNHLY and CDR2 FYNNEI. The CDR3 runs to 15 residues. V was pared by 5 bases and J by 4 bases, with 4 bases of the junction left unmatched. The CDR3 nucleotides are TGTGCCAGCAGTCTAGACAGGGGGCTCACCGGGGAGCTGTTTTTT. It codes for CASSLDRGLTGELFF.

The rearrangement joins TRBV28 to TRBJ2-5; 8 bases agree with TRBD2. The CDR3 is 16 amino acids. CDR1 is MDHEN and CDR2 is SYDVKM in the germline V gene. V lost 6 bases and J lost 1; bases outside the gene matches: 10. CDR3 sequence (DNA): TGTGCCAGCAGCCCGAGTAGCGGGACCCTCCAAGAGACCCAGTACTTC. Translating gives CASSPSSGTLQETQYF.

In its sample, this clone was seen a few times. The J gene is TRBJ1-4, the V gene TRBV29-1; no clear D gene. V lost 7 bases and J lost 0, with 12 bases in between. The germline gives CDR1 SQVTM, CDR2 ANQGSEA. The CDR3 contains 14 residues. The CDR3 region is CSARGGATNEKLFF. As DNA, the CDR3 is TGCAGCGCCCGAGGCGGGGCAACTAATGAAAAACTGTTTTTT.

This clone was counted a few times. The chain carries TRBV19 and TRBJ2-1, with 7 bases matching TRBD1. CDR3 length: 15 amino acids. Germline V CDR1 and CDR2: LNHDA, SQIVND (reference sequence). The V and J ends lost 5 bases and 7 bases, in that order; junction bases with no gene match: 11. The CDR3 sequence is CASSFAGGSRNEQFF. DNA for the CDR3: TGTGCCAGTAGTTTTGCAGGGGGTTCGCGAAATGAGCAGTTCTTC.

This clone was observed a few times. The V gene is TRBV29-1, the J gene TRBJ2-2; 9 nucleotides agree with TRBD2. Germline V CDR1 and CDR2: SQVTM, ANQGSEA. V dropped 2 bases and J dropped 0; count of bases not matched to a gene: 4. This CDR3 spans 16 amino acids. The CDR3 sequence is CSVETGGGANTGELFF. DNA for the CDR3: TGCAGCGTTGAAACGGGCGGGGGGGCGAACACCGGGGAGCTGTTTTTT.

CDR3 nucleotides: TGTGCCAGCAGCTTTCTGGGCGGGAGAGCCAAAAACATTCAGTACTTC. This sequence encodes CASSFLGGRAKNIQYF. The chain has TRBV5-6 and TRBJ2-4; 7 bases align to TRBD2. V lost 2 bases and J lost 0; bases outside the gene matches: 5. Germline V gene sequence: CDR1 SGHDT, CDR2 YYEEEE. The CDR3 length is 16 residues.

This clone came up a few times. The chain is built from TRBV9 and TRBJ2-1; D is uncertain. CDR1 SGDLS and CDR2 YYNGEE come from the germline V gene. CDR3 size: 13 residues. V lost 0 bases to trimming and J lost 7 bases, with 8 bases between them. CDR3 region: CASSVERVNEQFF. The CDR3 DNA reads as TGTGCCAGCAGCGTAGAACGAGTAAATGAGCAGTTCTTC.

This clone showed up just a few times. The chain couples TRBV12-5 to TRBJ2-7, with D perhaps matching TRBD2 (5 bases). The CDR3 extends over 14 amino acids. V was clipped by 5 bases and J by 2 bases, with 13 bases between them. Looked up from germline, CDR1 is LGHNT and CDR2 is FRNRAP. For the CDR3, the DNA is TGTGCTAGTGGTACCGGGGTGGCCCCCTACGAGCAGTACTTC. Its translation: CASGTGVAPYEQYF.

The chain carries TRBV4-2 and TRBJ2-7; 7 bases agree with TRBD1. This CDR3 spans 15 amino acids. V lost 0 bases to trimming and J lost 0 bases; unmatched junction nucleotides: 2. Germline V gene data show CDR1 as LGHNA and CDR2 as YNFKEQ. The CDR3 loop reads CASSQEQGPSYEQYF. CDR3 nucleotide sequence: TGTGCCAGCAGCCAAGAACAGGGGCCCTCCTACGAGCAGTACTTC.

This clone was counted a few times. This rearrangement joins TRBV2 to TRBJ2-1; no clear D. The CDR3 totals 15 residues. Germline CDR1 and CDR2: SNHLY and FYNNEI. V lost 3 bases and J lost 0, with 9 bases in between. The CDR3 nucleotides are TGTGCCAGCAGTGACGCTCCGAGCTCCTACAATGAGCAGTTCTTC. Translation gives CASSDAPSSYNEQFF.

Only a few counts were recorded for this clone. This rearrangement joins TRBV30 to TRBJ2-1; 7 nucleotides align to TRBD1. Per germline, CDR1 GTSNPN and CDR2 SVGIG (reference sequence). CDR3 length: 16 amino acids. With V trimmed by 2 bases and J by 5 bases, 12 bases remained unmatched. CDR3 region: CAWSRGGADRHNEQFF. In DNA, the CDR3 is TGTGCCTGGAGTAGAGGGGGCGCGGACAGACACAATGAGCAGTTCTTC.

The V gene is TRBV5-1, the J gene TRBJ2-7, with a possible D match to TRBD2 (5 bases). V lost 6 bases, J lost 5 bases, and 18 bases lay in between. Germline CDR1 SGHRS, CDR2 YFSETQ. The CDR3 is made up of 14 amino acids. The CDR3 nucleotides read TGCGCCAGCACCCCAGAGGGTCTCCCTGACGAGCAGTACTTC. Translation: CASTPEGLPDEQYF.

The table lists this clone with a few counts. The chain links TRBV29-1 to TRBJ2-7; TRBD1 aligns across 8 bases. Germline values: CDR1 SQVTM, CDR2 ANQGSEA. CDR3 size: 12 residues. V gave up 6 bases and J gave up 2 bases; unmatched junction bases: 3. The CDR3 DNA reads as TGCAGCGTCCGACAGGGGCCCTACGAGCAGTACTTC. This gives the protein CSVRQGPYEQYF.

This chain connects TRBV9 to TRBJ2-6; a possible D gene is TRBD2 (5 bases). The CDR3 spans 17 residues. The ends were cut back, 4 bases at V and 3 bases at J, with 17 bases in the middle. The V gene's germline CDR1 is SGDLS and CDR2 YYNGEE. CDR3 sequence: CASSPRTGTDGANVLTF. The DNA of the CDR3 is TGTGCCAGCAGCCCCCGGACGGGAACTGATGGGGCCAACGTCCTGACTTTC.

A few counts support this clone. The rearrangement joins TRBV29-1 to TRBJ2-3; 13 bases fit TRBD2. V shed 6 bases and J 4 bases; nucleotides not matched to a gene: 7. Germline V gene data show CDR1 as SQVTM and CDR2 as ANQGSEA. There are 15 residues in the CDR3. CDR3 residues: CSVAGTSGKSDTQYF. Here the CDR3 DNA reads TGCAGCGTAGCCGGGACTAGCGGGAAATCAGATACGCAGTATTTT.

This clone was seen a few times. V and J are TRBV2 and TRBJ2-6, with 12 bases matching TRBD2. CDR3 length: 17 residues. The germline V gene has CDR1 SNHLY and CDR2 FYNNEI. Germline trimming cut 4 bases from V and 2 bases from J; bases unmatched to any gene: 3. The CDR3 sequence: CASSGLAGDTGANVLTF. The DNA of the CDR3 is TGTGCCAGCAGTGGACTAGCGGGAGATACTGGGGCCAACGTCCTGACTTTC.